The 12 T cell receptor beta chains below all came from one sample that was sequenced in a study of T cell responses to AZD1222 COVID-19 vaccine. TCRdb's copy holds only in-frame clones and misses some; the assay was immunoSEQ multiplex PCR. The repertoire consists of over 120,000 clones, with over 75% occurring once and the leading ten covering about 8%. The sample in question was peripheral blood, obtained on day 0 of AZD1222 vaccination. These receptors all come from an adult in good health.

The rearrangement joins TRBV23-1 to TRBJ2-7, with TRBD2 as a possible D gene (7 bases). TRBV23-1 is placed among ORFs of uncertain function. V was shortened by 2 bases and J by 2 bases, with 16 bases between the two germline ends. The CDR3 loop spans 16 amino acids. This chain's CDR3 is CASSQGGGDNTYEQYF. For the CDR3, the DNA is TGCGCCAGCAGTCAAGGTGGGGGGGACAACACCTACGAGCAGTACTTC.

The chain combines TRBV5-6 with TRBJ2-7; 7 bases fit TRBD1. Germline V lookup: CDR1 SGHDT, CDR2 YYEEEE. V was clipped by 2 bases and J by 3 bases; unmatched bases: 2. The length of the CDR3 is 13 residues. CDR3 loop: CASSLRDSYEQYF. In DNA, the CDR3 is TGTGCCAGCAGCTTACGGGACAGCTACGAGCAGTACTTC.

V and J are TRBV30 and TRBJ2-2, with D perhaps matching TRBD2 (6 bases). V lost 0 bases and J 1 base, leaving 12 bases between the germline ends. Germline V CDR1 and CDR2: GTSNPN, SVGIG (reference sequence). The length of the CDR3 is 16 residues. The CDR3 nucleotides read TGTGCCTGGAGTGTTTTGGGGGGATTGAACACCGGGGAGCTGTTTTTT. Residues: CAWSVLGGLNTGELFF.

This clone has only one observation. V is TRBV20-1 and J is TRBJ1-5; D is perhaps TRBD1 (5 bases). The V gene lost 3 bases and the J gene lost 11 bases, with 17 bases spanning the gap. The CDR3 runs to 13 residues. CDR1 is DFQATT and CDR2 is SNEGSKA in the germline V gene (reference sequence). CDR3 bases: TGCAGTGCTAGTGGGGACGGCCGTCCGGCCCAGCATTTT. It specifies CSASGDGRPAQHF.

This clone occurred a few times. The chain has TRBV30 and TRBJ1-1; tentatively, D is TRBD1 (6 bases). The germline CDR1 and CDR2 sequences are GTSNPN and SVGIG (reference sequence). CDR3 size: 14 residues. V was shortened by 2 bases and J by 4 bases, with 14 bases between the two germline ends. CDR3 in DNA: TGTGCCTGGAGTTCCGGGGGGCAGGGCACTGAAGCTTTCTTT. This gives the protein CAWSSGGQGTEAFF.

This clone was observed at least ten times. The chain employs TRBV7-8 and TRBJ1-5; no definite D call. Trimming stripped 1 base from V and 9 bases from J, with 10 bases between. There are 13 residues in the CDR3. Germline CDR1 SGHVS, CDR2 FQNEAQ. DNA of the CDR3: TGTGCCAGCAGCTTAGGTAATTCGGCGCCCCAGCATTTT. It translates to CASSLGNSAPQHF.

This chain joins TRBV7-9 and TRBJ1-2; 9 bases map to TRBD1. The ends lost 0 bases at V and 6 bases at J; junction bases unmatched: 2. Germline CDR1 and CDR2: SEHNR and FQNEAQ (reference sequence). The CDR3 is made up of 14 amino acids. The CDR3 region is CASSLAGQGNGYTF. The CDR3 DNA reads TGTGCCAGCAGCTTAGCAGGACAGGGGAATGGCTACACCTTC.

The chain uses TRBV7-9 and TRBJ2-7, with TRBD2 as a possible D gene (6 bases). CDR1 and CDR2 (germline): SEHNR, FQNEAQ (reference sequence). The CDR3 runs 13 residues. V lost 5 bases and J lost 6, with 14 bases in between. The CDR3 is CASSPGGLGEQYF. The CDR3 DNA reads TGTGCCAGCAGCCCCGGAGGGTTGGGCGAGCAGTACTTC.

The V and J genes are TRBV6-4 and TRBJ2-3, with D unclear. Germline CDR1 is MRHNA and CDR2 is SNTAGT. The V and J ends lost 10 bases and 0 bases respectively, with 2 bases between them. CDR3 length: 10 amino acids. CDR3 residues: CATSTDTQYF. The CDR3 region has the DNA TGTGCCACTAGCACAGATACGCAGTATTTT.

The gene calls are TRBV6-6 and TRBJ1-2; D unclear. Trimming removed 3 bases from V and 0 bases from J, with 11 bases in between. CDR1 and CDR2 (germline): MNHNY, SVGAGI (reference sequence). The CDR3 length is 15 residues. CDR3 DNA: TGTGCCAGCAGTTATGCGGGCGGCGCTAACTATGGCTACACCTTC. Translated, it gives CASSYAGGANYGYTF.

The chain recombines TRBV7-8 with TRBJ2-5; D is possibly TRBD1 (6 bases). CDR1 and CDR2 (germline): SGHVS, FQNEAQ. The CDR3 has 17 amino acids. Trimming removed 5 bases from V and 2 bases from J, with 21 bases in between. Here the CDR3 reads CASSPLALDSPQETQYF. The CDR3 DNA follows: TGTGCCAGCAGCCCCTTAGCCTTGGACAGCCCACAAGAGACCCAGTACTTC.

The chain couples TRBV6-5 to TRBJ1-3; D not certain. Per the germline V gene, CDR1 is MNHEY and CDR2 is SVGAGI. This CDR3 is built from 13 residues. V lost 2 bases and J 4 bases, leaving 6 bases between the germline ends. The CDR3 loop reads CASSYGVGNTIYF. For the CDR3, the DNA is TGTGCCAGCAGTTACGGGGTCGGAAACACCATATATTTT.